A single sample is the source of the 3 T cell receptor beta chains below, sequenced in a study of shared clonotypes between healthy human individuals. The data were produced by immunoSEQ multiplex PCR, yet TCRdb's version contains in-frame clones alone and is incomplete. The data show around 2,000,000 clones, roughly 95% seen once. Naive CD8 cells, CD45RO-negative and positively selected for CCR7, excluded terminally differentiated effector memory CD45RA+ cells. The sequenced sample was naive CD8+ T cells sorted from blood. These TCRs come from a man younger than 35 in good health.

The J gene is TRBJ2-3, the V gene TRBV13; no clear D gene. Between the trimmed V and J ends, which lost 5 bases and 2 bases, there was a span of 5 bases. Germline CDR1 PRHDT, CDR2 FYEKMQ (reference sequence). This CDR3 contains 12 residues. CDR3 nucleotide sequence: TGTGCCAGCAGCGGAACCACAGATACGCAGTATTTT. It encodes CASSGTTDTQYF.

V gene TRBV5-6 combines with J gene TRBJ2-3; D might be TRBD1 (7 bases). The V and J ends lost 2 bases and 2 bases respectively, with 15 bases between them. Germline CDR1 SGHDT, CDR2 YYEEEE. The CDR3 has 16 amino acids. The CDR3 sequence is CASSLGSGGTTDTQYF. For the CDR3, the DNA is TGTGCCAGCAGCTTAGGGTCAGGGGGGACCACAGATACGCAGTATTTT.

The rearrangement links TRBV27 to TRBJ2-1; the D gene is possibly TRBD2 (5 bases). The CDR3 is 14 amino acids. With 4 bases removed from V and 8 bases from J, the gap between germline ends came to 15 bases. Germline CDR1 and CDR2: MNHEY and SMNVEV (reference sequence). This CDR3 is CASSYLEGRDEQFF. The CDR3 bases are TGTGCCAGCAGTTACCTCGAGGGCCGCGATGAGCAGTTCTTC.